This T cell receptor beta chain was sequenced in a study of blood T cell repertoires in COVID-19 (dated by TCRdb to 2020 to 2022). Looking at the study overall: Collaborator samples came from the United States, Italy and Spain and covered acute and convalescent phases of COVID-19. The prospective study material was composed of cDNA or gDNA derived from T cells, B-cell-depleted T cells, or PBMCs. Deeply sampled blood TCRbeta repertoires from subjects exposed to, actively infected with, or recovered from COVID-19 were included in the dataset. The repertoires were released in a freely available public database intended as a resource for research on the immune response to SARS-CoV-2. Samples were obtained from the ongoing ImmuneRACE study (first 160 participants) and from approximately 1,200 subjects provided by 6 global collaborators. Nearly every sample came with metadata listing a de-identified subject ID, COVID-19 status, age in years and sex. Where available, HLA class I and class II types were obtained from metadata supplied by the sample provider rather than from assay-based typing. The research as a whole found: The quantity of clinical and demographic metadata differed by source and by participant and was supplied without curation.

Participants in the prospective study were enrolled through a virtual design, were aged about 18 to 100 years, and lived in about two dozen United States geographic areas. In the prospective study, cohorts were assigned on the basis of participant-reported clinical history obtained from a screening survey and a study questionnaire. ImmuneRACE Cohort 3 recovered participants were defined by two consecutive negative NP/OP PCR tests, healthcare professional clearance, or symptom resolution. Mobile phlebotomists in the prospective study collected whole blood, serum and a nasopharyngeal or oropharyngeal swab from every participant. Participants in the prospective study had the option to provide additional blood draws and questionnaires over an approximately 2-month period. Blood samples from the prospective study were shipped frozen or at room temperature prior to DNA extraction. TCRbeta CDR3 regions were amplified from genomic DNA by means of the immunoSEQ Assay, a bias-controlled multiplex PCR. The paper's data handling went like this. The number of nucleated cells in each sample was estimated by amplification of reference gene primers within the assay. To quantify the absolute abundance of each unique TCRbeta CDR3 rearrangement, sequence reads were collapsed and filtered. For each sample, productive Simpson clonality was calculated as the square root of Simpson's diversity index over productive rearrangements. Here the immuneACCESS table is served through TCRdb, limited to in-frame sequences with V and J called. Missing clones are a known gap in these copies; in checked studies unresolved V genes cover under half, and the rest lacks a known reason. V and J calls and clone size follow that table, whereas D and trimming were derived from the DNA. This sample lists some 300,000 clones; 85% to 90% were detected once. Of the sample, around 4% falls within the top ten clones.

Note on this clone: Its cognate antigen has yet to be identified. No much larger clone exists at a distance of one base, and base qualities are not known.

The sample consisted of PBMCs or T cells enriched from blood (not recorded which). The sequence came from a man aged 25-45 years who had recovered from COVID-19.

The nucleotide sequence reads TGTGCCAGCAGTTACGTCGGCAGGGCAAACTATGGCTACACCTTC. Its protein is CASSYVGRANYGYTF. The chain employs TRBV6-5 and TRBJ1-2; TRBD1 is possibly the D segment (5 matching bases). CDR1 and CDR2 are read off the germline V gene as MNHEY and SVGAGI. From the cysteine up to the phenylalanine, the CDR3 has a length of 15 residues. Of the read, only the CDR3 DNA is kept; its 45 bases are in frame from base 1. Relative to germline, V is 2 bases shorter and J is 2 bases shorter, with 12 bases between their ends.